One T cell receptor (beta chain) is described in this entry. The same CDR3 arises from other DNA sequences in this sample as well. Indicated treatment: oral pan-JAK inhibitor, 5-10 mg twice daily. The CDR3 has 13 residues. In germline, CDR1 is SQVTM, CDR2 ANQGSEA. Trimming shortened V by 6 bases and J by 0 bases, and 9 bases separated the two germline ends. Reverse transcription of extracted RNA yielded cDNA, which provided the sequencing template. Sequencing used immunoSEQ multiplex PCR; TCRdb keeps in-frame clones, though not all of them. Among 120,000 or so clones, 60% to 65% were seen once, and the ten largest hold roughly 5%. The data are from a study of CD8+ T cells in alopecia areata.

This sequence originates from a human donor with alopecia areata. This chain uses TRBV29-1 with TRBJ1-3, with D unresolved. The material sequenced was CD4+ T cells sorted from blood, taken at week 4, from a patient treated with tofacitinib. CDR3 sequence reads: CSVERGSGNTIYF. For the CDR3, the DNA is TGCAGCGTCGAGCGCGGCTCTGGAAACACCATATATTTT.